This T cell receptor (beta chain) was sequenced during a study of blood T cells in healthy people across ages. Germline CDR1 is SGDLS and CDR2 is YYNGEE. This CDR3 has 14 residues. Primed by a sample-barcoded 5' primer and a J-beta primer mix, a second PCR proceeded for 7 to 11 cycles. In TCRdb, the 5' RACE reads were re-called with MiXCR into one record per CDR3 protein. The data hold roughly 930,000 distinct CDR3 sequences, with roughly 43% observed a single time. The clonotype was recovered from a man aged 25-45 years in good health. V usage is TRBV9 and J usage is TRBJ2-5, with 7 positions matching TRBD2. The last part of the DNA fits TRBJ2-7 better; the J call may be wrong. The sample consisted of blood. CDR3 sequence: CASSVDGGIYEQYF. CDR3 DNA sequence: TGTGCCAGCAGCGTAGACGGGGGGATCTACGAGCAGTACTTC.